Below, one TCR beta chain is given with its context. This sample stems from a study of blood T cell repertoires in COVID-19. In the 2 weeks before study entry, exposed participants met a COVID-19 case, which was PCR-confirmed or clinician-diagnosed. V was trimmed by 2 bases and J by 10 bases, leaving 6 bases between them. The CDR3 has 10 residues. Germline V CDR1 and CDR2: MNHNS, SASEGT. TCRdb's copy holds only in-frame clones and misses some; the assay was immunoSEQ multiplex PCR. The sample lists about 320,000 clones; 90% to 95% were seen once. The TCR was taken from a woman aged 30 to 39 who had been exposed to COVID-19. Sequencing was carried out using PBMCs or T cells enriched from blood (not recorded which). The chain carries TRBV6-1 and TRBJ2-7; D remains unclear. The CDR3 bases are TGTGCCAGCAGTGAATTTATCCAGTACTTC. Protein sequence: CASSEFIQYF.